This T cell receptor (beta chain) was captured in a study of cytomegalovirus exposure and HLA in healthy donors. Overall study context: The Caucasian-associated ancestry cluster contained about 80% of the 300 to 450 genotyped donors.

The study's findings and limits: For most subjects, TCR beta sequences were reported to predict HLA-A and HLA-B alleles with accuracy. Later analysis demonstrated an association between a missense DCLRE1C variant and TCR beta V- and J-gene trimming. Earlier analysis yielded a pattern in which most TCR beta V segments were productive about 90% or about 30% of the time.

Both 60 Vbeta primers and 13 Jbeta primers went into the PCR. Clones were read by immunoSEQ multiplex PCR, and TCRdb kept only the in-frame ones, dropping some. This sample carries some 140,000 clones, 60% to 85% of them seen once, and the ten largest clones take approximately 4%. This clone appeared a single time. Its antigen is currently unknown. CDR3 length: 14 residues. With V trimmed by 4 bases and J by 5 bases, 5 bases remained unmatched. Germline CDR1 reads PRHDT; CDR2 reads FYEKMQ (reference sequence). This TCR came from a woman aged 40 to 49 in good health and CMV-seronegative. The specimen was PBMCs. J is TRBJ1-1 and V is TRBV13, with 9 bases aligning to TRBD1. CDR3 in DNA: TGTGCCAGCAGCTGGGGACAGGGAGGGACTGAAGCTTTCTTT. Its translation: CASSWGQGGTEAFF.